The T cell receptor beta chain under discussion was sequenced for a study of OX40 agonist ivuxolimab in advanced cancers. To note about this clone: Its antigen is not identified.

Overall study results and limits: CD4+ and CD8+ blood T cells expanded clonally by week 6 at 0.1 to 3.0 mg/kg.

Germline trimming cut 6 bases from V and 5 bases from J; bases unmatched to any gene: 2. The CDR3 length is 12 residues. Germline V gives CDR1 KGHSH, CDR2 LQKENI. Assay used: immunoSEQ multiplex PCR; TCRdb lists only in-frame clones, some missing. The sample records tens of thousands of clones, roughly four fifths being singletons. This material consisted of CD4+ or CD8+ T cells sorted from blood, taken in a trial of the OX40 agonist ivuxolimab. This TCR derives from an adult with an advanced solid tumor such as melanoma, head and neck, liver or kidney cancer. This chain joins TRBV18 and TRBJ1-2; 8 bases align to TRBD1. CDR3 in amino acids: CASSQGAYGYTF. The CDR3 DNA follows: TGTGCCAGCTCGCAGGGGGCGTATGGCTACACCTTC.